The 8 T cell receptor beta chains below all came from one sample that was sequenced in a study of blood T cell repertoires in COVID-19. Sequenced by immunoSEQ multiplex PCR; TCRdb stores in-frame clones only, minus some. The data hold under 250,000 clones, with roughly 80% observed a single time. Sequencing was carried out using PBMCs or T cells enriched from blood (not recorded which). The receptors were gathered from a man between 60 and 70 years old who had recovered from COVID-19.

The rearrangement links TRBV2 to TRBJ2-3; maybe TRBD1 (6 bases). The V end lost 6 bases, the J end lost 1 base, and 11 bases lay between the germline ends. The germline V gene encodes CDR1 SNHLY and CDR2 FYNNEI. This CDR3 is 14 amino acids long. As DNA, the CDR3 is TGTGCCAGCAGGGGGACATCTCGCACAGATACGCAGTATTTT. Translation: CASRGTSRTDTQYF.

The chain couples TRBV7-9 to TRBJ1-4; 9 nucleotides match TRBD1. The V gene end was trimmed by 1 base and the J gene end by 6 bases; junction bases not matched to a gene: 6. The CDR3 has 16 residues. CDR1 SEHNR and CDR2 FQNEAQ come from the germline V gene (reference sequence). This CDR3 reads CASSLEGGQGYEKLFF. CDR3 nucleotides: TGTGCCAGCAGCTTAGAGGGGGGACAGGGCTATGAAAAACTGTTTTTT.

The V call is TRBV19, the J call TRBJ2-1, with 9 bases lining up with TRBD1. V dropped 7 bases and J dropped 7; count of bases not matched to a gene: 2. Germline lookup yields CDR1 LNHDA and CDR2 SQIVND (reference sequence). CDR3 size: 12 residues. Written as DNA, the CDR3 is TGTGCCAGTACTGGACAGGGGAATGAGCAGTTCTTC. Its protein product is CASTGQGNEQFF.

The V and J genes are TRBV11-1 and TRBJ2-5, with TRBD1 matching over 7 bases. CDR3 size: 12 residues. Per germline, CDR1 SGHAT and CDR2 FQDESV (reference sequence). Trimming removed 5 bases from V and 3 bases from J; junction bases left unmatched: 0. The CDR3 region has the DNA TGTGCCAGCAGCCAGGGGGAAGAGACCCAGTACTTC. This encodes CASSQGEETQYF.

CDR3 sequence reads: CASSPTLADVWETQYF. CDR3 bases: TGTGCCAGCAGCCCTACACTAGCGGACGTTTGGGAGACCCAGTACTTC. The chain recombines TRBV5-8 with TRBJ2-5; 8 bases are shared with TRBD2. The J segment lost 5 bases and the V segment lost 4 bases, leaving 13 bases of the junction unmatched. This CDR3 contains 16 residues. CDR1 is SGHTS, CDR2 YDEGEE, per germline.

The CDR3 loop is CASSVGTGGWETQYF. CDR3 bases: TGTGCCAGCAGCGTAGGGACAGGGGGCTGGGAGACCCAGTACTTC. The chain recombines TRBV9 with TRBJ2-5, with 11 bases identical to TRBD1. The CDR3 covers 15 residues. Losses at the gene ends were 0 bases for V and 5 bases for J; bases not matched to a gene: 3. Germline V gives CDR1 SGDLS, CDR2 YYNGEE.

This rearrangement joins TRBV30 to TRBJ1-2, with 9 bases matching TRBD1. V trimming: 3 bases; J trimming: 0 bases; junction bases outside the gene matches: 5. This CDR3 contains 15 residues. Germline V CDR1 and CDR2: GTSNPN, SVGIG (reference sequence). The CDR3 coding sequence is TGTGCCTGGAGACGGGACAGGGCCTCTAACTATGGCTACACCTTC. Translated, it gives CAWRRDRASNYGYTF.

The J gene is TRBJ1-2, the V gene TRBV3-1 (or the pseudogene TRBV3-2); D remains ambiguous. CDR3 length: 14 residues. V dropped 6 bases and J dropped 8 bases, with 19 bases sitting between them. The germline V gene encodes CDR1 LGHDT and CDR2 YNNKEL (reference sequence). CDR3 DNA sequence: TGTGCCAGCAGTCAGAACTTCCGGGCGGGAGGCTACACCTTC. It specifies CASSQNFRAGGYTF.